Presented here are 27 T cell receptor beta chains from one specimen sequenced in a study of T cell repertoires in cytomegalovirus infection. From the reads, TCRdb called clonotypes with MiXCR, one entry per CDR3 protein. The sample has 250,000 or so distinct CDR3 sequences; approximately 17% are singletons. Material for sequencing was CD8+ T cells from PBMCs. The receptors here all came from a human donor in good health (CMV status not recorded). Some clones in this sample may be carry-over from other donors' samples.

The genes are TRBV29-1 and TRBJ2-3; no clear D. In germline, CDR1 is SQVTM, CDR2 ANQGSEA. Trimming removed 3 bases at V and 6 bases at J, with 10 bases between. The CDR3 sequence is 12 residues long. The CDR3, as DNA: TGCAGCGTTGAGTGGCAGCCCGATACGCAGTATTTT. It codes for CSVEWQPDTQYF.

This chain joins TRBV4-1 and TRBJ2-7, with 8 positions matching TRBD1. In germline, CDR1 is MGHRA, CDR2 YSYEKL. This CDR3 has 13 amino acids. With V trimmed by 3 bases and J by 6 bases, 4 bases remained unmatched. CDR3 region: CASSQETGVEQYF. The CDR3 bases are TGCGCCAGCAGCCAGGAGACAGGGGTCGAGCAGTACTTC.

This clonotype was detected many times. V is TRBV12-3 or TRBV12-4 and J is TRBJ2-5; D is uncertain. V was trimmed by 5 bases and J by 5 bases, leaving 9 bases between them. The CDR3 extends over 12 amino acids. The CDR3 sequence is CASSPPRETQYF. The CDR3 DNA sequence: TGTGCCAGCAGTCCCCCTAGGGAGACCCAGTACTTC.

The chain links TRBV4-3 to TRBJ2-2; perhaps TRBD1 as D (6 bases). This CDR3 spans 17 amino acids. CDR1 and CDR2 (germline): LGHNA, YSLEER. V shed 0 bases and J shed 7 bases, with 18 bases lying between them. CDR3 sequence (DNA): TGCGCCAGCAGCCAAGATCGGGGCAGGGGTGAAGTCGGGGAGCTGTTTTTT. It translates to CASSQDRGRGEVGELFF.

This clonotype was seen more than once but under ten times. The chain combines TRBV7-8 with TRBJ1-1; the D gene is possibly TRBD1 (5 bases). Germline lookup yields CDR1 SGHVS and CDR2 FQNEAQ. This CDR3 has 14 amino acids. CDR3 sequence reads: CHSSSRQPNTEAFF. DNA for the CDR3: TGTCACAGCAGCTCGAGACAGCCGAACACTGAAGCTTTCTTT.

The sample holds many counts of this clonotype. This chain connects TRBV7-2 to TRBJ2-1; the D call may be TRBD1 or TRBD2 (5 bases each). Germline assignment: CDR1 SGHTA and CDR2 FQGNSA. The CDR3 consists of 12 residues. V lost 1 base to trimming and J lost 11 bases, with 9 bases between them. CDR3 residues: CASSLGDVQQFF. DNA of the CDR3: TGTGCCAGCAGCTTAGGGGACGTACAGCAGTTCTTC. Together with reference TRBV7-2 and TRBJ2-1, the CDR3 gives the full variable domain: GAGVSQSPSNKVTEKGKDVELRCDPISGHTALYWYRQSLGQGLEFLIYFQGNSAPDKSGLPSDRFSAERTGGSVSTLTIQRTQQEDSAVYLCASSLGDVQQFFGPGTRLTVL.

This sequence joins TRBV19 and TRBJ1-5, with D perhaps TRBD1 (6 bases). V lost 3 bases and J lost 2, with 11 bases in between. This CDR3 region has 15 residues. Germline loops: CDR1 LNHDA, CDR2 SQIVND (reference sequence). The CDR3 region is CASSIWTDGNQPQHF. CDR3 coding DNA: TGTGCCAGTAGTATTTGGACAGATGGCAATCAGCCCCAGCATTTT.

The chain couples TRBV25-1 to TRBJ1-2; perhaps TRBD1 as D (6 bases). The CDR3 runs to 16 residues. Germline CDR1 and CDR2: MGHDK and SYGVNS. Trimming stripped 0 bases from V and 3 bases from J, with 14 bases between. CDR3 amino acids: CASSEYYTTGDYGYTF. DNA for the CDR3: TGTGCCAGCAGTGAATACTATACGACAGGCGACTATGGCTACACCTTC.

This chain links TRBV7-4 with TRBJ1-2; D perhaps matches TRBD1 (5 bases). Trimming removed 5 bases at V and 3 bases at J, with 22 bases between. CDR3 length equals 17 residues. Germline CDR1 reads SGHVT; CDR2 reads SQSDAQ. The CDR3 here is CASSRPHKQVVDYGYTF. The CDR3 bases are TGTGCCAGCAGCCGTCCTCACAAACAGGTGGTGGACTATGGCTACACCTTC.

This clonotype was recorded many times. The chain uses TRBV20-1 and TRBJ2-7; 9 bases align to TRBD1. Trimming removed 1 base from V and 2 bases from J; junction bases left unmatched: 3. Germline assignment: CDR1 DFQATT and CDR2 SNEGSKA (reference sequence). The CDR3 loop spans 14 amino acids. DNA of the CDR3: TGCAGTGCTAGAGCTTGGGACAGGGCCTACGAGCAGTACTTC. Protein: CSARAWDRAYEQYF.

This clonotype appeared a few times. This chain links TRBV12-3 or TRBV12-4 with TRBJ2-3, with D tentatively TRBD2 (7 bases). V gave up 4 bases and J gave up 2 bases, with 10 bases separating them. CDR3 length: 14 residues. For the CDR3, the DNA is TGTGCCAGCAGTTCGGGGGGCCCCACAGATACGCAGTATTTT. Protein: CASSSGGPTDTQYF.

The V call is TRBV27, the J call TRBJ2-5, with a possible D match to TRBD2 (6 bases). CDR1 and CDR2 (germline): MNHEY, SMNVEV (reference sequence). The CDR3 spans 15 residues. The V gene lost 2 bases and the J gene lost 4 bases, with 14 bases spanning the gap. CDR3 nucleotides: TGTGCCAGCAGTTTACGGGGGAGGCATTTAGAGACCCAGTACTTC. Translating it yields CASSLRGRHLETQYF.

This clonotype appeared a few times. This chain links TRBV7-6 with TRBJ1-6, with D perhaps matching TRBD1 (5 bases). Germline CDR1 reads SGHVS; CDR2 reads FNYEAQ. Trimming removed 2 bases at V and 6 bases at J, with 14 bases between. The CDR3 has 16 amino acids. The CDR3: CASSLKSGDSNSPLHF. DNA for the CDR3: TGTGCCAGCAGCTTAAAGTCTGGAGACAGTAATTCACCCCTCCACTTT.

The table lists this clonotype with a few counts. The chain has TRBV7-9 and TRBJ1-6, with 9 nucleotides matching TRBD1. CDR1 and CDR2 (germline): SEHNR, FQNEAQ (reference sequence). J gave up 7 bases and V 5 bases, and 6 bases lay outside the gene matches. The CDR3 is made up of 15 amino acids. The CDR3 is CASSLGQGLNSPLHF. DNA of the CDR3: TGTGCCAGCAGCCTGGGACAGGGATTGAATTCACCCCTCCACTTT.

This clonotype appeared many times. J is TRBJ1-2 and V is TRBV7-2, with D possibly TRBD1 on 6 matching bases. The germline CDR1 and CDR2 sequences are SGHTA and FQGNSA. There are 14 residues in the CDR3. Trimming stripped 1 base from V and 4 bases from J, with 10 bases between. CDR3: CASSLVGGGYGYTF. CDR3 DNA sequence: TGTGCCAGCAGCTTAGTTGGGGGCGGCTATGGCTACACCTTC.

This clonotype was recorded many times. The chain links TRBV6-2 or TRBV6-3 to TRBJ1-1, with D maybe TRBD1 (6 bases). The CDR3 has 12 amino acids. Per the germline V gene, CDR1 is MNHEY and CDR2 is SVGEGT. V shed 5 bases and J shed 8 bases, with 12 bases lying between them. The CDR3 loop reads CASSLDSGEAFF. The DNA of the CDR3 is TGTGCCAGCAGTCTGGACAGTGGGGAAGCTTTCTTT.

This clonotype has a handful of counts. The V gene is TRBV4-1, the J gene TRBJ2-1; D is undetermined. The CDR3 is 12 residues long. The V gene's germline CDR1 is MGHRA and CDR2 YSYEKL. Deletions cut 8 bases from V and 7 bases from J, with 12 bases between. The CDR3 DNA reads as TGCGCCAGCTCCCTCCCGAGGAATGAGCAGTTCTTC. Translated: CASSLPRNEQFF.

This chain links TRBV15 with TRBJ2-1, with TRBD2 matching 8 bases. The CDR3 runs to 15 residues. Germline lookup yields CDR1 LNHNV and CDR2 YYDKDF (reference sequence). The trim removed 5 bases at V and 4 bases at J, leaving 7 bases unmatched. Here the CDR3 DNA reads TGTGCCACCAGCCCCCTGCGGGGGGAATACAATGAGCAGTTCTTC. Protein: CATSPLRGEYNEQFF.

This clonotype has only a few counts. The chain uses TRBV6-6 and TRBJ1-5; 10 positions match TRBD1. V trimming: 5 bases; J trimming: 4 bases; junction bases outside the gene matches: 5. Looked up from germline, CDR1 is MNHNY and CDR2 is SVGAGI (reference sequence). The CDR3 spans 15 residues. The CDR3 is CASSQPGQGNQPQHF. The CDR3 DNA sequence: TGTGCCAGCAGTCAACCGGGACAGGGGAATCAGCCCCAGCATTTT.

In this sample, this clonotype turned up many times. CDR3 nucleotide sequence: TGTGCCAGCAGCTTTGGGAGGAGCTCCTATAATTCACCCCTCCACTTT. This gives the protein CASSFGRSSYNSPLHF. The chain employs TRBV11-2 and TRBJ1-6; D is uncertain. CDR3 length: 16 residues. Trimming took off 3 bases at V and 0 bases at J, with 9 bases between the two ends. The germline CDR1 and CDR2 sequences are SGHAT and FQNNGV.

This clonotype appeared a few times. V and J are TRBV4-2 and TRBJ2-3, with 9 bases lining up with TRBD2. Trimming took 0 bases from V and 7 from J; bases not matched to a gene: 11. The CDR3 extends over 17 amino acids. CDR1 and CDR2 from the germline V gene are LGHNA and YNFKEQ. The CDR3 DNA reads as TGTGCCAGCAGCCAAGATTTCGCGCTAGCGGGGCTGTATACGCAGTATTTT. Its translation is CASSQDFALAGLYTQYF.

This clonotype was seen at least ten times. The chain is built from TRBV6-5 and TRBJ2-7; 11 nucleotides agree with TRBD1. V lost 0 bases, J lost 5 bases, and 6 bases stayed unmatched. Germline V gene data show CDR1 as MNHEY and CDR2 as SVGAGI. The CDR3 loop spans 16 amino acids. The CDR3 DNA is TGTGCCAGCAGTTACTCCGGGACAGGGGGATTGCACGAGCAGTACTTC. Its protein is CASSYSGTGGLHEQYF.

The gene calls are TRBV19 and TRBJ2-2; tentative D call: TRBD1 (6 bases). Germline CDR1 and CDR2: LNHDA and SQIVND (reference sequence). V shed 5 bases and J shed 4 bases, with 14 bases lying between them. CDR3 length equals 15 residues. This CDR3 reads CASSARQEITGELFF. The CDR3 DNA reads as TGTGCCAGTAGTGCCCGACAGGAGATCACCGGGGAGCTGTTTTTT. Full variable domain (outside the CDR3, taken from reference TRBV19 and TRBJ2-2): DGGITQSPKYLFRKEGQNVTLSCEQNLNHDAMYWYRQDPGQGLRLIYYSQIVNDFQKGDIAEGYSVSREKKESFPLTVTSAQKNPTAFYLCASSARQEITGELFFGEGSRLTVL.

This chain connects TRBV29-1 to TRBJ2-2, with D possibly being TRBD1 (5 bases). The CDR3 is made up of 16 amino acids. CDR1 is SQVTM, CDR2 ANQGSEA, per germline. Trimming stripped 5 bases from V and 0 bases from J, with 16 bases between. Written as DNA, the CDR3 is TGCAGCGTTCTTGGGCGTATGGGGCCGAACACCGGGGAGCTGTTTTTT. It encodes CSVLGRMGPNTGELFF.

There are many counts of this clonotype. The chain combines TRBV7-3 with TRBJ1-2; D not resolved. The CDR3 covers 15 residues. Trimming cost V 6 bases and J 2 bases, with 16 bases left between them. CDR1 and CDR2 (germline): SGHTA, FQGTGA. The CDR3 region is CASRPTATGNYGYTF. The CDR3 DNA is TGTGCCAGCAGACCAACAGCTACCGGGAACTATGGCTACACCTTC.

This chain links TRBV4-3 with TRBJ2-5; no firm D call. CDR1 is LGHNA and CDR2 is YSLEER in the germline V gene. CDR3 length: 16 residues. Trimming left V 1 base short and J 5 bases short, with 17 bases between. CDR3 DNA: TGCGCCAGCAGCCAAGTATTGGGTAGGAGCTCGGAGACCCAGTACTTC. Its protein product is CASSQVLGRSSETQYF.

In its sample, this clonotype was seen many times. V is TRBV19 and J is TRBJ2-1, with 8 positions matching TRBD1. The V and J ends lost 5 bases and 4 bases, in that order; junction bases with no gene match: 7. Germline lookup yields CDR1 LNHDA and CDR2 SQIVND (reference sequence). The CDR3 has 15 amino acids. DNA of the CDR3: TGTGCCAGTAGTGTGGACAGGGCAACTTACAATGAGCAGTTCTTC. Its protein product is CASSVDRATYNEQFF.